This T cell receptor beta chain was found in a study of blood T cells in healthy people across ages. It was with a sample-barcoded 5' primer and a J-beta primer mix that a second PCR of roughly 7 to 12 cycles was run. TCRdb re-derived calls from the 5' RACE reads in MiXCR, one entry per CDR3 protein. The table has about 640,000 distinct CDR3 sequences, under 30% seen once. Germline CDR1 SGHRS, CDR2 YFSETQ. The CDR3 covers 16 residues. Trimming removed 0 bases at V and 11 bases at J, with 23 bases between. This clonotype was seen more than once but under ten times. This rearrangement joins TRBV5-1 to TRBJ2-5; maybe TRBD1 (6 bases). The sequenced sample consisted of blood. This sequence was found in a woman aged 80 or older in good health. The CDR3 reads CASSLGGWTGGNEQYF. For the CDR3, the DNA is TGCGCCAGCAGCTTGGGCGGCTGGACTGGGGGCAATGAGCAGTACTTC.